These 18 T cell receptor beta chains were all obtained from the same sample, sequenced in a study of a mutant IDH1 vaccine in newly diagnosed glioma listed by TCRdb under 2021. The library was generated by the immunoSEQ multiplex PCR assay. The source is immuneACCESS, and TCRdb retained only in-frame sequences with V and J called. Part of the clones is not carried over; for the studies checked, unresolved V genes explain less than half of this, and the remainder is unexplained. This sample holds roughly 35,000 clones; 60% to 85% were observed only once. Roughly 10% of the sample is in the top ten clones. Their antigens remain unidentified. The meaning of the sample's time point label: week 47, end of study. A 20-mer mutant IDH1 peptide at 300 micrograms in Montanide made up each vaccine dose, which was injected subcutaneously together with topical imiquimod. Here the sequenced sample was PBMCs, taken from a glioma patient whose treatment included an IDH1 peptide vaccine. All receptors derive from a middle-aged man with glioma.

The rearrangement uses TRBV19 and TRBJ2-3; 11 bases line up with TRBD2. The V segment lost 1 base and the J segment 3 bases; nucleotides outside the gene matches: 3. Germline values: CDR1 LNHDA, CDR2 SQIVND (reference sequence). The CDR3 is made up of 16 amino acids. In DNA form, the CDR3 reads TGTGCCAGTAGTATAGGACTAGCGGGATGGACAGATACGCAGTATTTT. This translates into CASSIGLAGWTDTQYF.

This clone is a singleton in its sample. The chain has TRBV27 and TRBJ1-5; tentative D call: TRBD1 (5 bases). V lost 4 bases to trimming and J lost 4 bases, with 11 bases between them. CDR3 length equals 14 residues. Germline CDR1 is MNHEY and CDR2 is SMNVEV (reference sequence). The CDR3 is CASSWRGGNQPQHF. Here the CDR3 DNA reads TGTGCCAGCAGTTGGCGTGGGGGGAATCAGCCCCAGCATTTT.

The chain joins TRBV19 to TRBJ1-4; 7 nucleotides line up with TRBD1. Germline V gene sequence: CDR1 LNHDA, CDR2 SQIVND (reference sequence). J gave up 6 bases and V 0 bases, and 7 bases lay outside the gene matches. The CDR3 runs 16 residues. The CDR3 DNA follows: TGTGCCAGTAGTATAGATCGTCCAGGGGGACATGAAAAACTGTTTTTT. This gives the protein CASSIDRPGGHEKLFF.

The rearrangement links TRBV5-6 to TRBJ1-1; 7 bases fit TRBD1. V was clipped by 3 bases and J by 4 bases; unmatched bases: 6. The CDR3 has 14 residues. Germline loops: CDR1 SGHDT, CDR2 YYEEEE. The CDR3 DNA is TGTGCCAGCAGCTATTACAGGGGTGGCACTGAAGCTTTCTTT. It translates to CASSYYRGGTEAFF.

CDR3 protein: CAISAGSGADTQYF. In DNA form, the CDR3 reads TGTGCCATCAGTGCCGGGAGTGGAGCAGATACGCAGTATTTT. The chain links TRBV10-3 to TRBJ2-3; D possibly corresponds to TRBD2 (6 bases). Germline V CDR1 and CDR2: ENHRY, SYGVKD. Trimming pared 4 bases from V and 4 bases from J, leaving 12 bases between. This CDR3 region has 14 residues.

V usage is TRBV10-1 and J usage is TRBJ2-1; D remains unclear. V gave up 2 bases and J gave up 6 bases, with 11 bases separating them. Per germline, CDR1 WNHNN and CDR2 SYGVQD (reference sequence). The CDR3 extends over 14 amino acids. CDR3 DNA: TGCGCCAGCAGTGAGAATTTCCCAATCAATGAGCAGTTCTTC. As protein: CASSENFPINEQFF.

V is TRBV6-1 and J is TRBJ2-5; 9 bases align to TRBD2. The CDR3 covers 15 residues. Germline V gene sequence: CDR1 MNHNS, CDR2 SASEGT. The ends lost 3 bases at V and 12 bases at J; junction bases unmatched: 14. CDR3 bases: TGTGCCAGCAGTGACTCACTTACTAATAGCGGGAGTGAGTACTTC. Encoded protein: CASSDSLTNSGSEYF.

The chain joins TRBV18 to TRBJ2-5, with D possibly being TRBD1 or TRBD2 (6 bases each). The CDR3 has 14 amino acids. CDR1 is KGHSH, CDR2 LQKENI, per germline. Trimming took 2 bases from V and 5 from J, leaving 12 bases between them. In nucleotides, the CDR3 is TGTGCCAGCTCACCAGGAGGGGGAAAGGAGACCCAGTACTTC. This codes for CASSPGGGKETQYF.

Here the CDR3 reads CSVEWAGASEKLFF. Here the CDR3 DNA reads TGCAGCGTTGAATGGGCAGGGGCCTCTGAAAAACTGTTTTTT. The chain carries TRBV29-1 and TRBJ1-4; D possibly corresponds to TRBD1 (6 bases). CDR1 and CDR2 (germline): SQVTM, ANQGSEA. CDR3 size: 14 residues. V gave up 2 bases and J gave up 7 bases, with 14 bases separating them.

The gene calls are TRBV6-1 and TRBJ1-1, with 9 positions matching TRBD1. V was clipped by 4 bases and J by 0 bases; unmatched bases: 3. CDR3 size: 15 residues. Per germline, CDR1 MNHNS and CDR2 SASEGT. In nucleotides, the CDR3 is TGTGCCAGCAGTGGACAGGGGGTGATGAACACTGAAGCTTTCTTT. Amino acid sequence: CASSGQGVMNTEAFF.

This chain links TRBV4-1 with TRBJ1-1; weak D call: TRBD1 (5 bases). Germline loops: CDR1 MGHRA, CDR2 YSYEKL. The CDR3 runs 15 residues. Deletions cut 3 bases from V and 5 bases from J, with 16 bases between. The CDR3 spells CASSHRSRGGTEAFF. CDR3 DNA: TGCGCCAGCAGCCACCGCTCCCGGGGGGGTACTGAAGCTTTCTTT.

There are a few counts of this clone. The rearrangement uses TRBV15 and TRBJ2-7, with D possibly being TRBD2 (6 bases). Trimming took off 1 base at V and 5 bases at J, with 12 bases between the two ends. Germline V gives CDR1 LNHNV, CDR2 YYDKDF (reference sequence). This CDR3 region has 14 residues. The DNA for the CDR3 is TGTGCCACCAGCAGAGTTTTTTCGGGAGACGAGCAGTACTTC. It is translated as CATSRVFSGDEQYF.

This clone has only a few counts. CDR3 sequence reads: CASSPGQGHNEQFF. The CDR3 DNA reads as TGTGCCAGCAGCCCCGGACAGGGTCACAATGAGCAGTTCTTC. V is TRBV7-2 and J is TRBJ2-1; 8 nucleotides agree with TRBD1. The germline V gene has CDR1 SGHTA and CDR2 FQGNSA. The CDR3 totals 14 residues. After removal of 5 bases from V and 5 bases from J, the junction contained 5 bases not matched to a gene. Based on the CDR3 plus reference TRBV7-2 and TRBJ2-1, the full variable domain is GAGVSQSPSNKVTEKGKDVELRCDPISGHTALYWYRQSLGQGLEFLIYFQGNSAPDKSGLPSDRFSAERTGGSVSTLTIQRTQQEDSAVYLCASSPGQGHNEQFFGPGTRLTVL.

The chain combines TRBV14 with TRBJ2-7, with 10 bases identical to TRBD2. The CDR3 length is 16 residues. Germline values: CDR1 SGHDN, CDR2 FVKESK. Trimming took 1 base from V and 6 from J; bases not matched to a gene: 9. The DNA for the CDR3 is TGTGCCAGCAGCCAAGTGACCCTAGCGGGAGAATCCGAGCAGTACTTC. Residues: CASSQVTLAGESEQYF.

This chain links TRBV6-1 with TRBJ1-1; unclear D gene. The V end lost 6 bases, the J end lost 1 base, and 9 bases lay between the germline ends. Germline CDR1 reads MNHNS; CDR2 reads SASEGT. This CDR3 is built from 13 residues. CDR3 sequence: CASRKERNTEAFF. CDR3 bases: TGTGCCAGCAGGAAGGAAAGGAACACTGAAGCTTTCTTT.

The rearrangement joins TRBV5-6 to TRBJ1-1, with D possibly matching TRBD1 (5 bases). V shed 3 bases and J shed 0 bases, with 15 bases lying between them. CDR3 length equals 16 residues. From germline, CDR1 is SGHDT and CDR2 YYEEEE. The CDR3 protein is CASSYRKRPMNTEAFF. As DNA, the CDR3 is TGTGCCAGCAGCTACAGGAAGAGGCCCATGAACACTGAAGCTTTCTTT. Filled out from reference TRBV5-6 and TRBJ1-1, the complete variable domain reads DAGVTQSPTHLIKTRGQQVTLRCSPKSGHDTVSWYQQALGQGPQFIFQYYEEEERQRGNFPDRFSGHQFPNYSSELNVNALLLGDSALYLCASSYRKRPMNTEAFFGQGTRLTVV.

The chain employs TRBV19 and TRBJ2-1; D is perhaps TRBD1 or TRBD2 (5 bases each). Per the germline V gene, CDR1 is LNHDA and CDR2 is SQIVND (reference sequence). The germline V and J ends were trimmed by 3 bases and 9 bases, with 12 bases remaining between them. The CDR3 sequence is 13 residues long. CDR3 loop: CASSMRRGGEQFF. The CDR3 coding sequence is TGTGCCAGTAGTATGCGGCGTGGGGGTGAGCAGTTCTTC. The full variable domain, rest sourced from reference TRBV19 and TRBJ2-1, is DGGITQSPKYLFRKEGQNVTLSCEQNLNHDAMYWYRQDPGQGLRLIYYSQIVNDFQKGDIAEGYSVSREKKESFPLTVTSAQKNPTAFYLCASSMRRGGEQFFGPGTRLTVL.

The chain uses TRBV6-5 and TRBJ1-1; D gene uncertain. Trimming stripped 5 bases from V and 11 bases from J, with 21 bases between. Germline CDR1 is MNHEY and CDR2 is SVGAGI. CDR3 size: 14 residues. The DNA of the CDR3 is TGTGCCAGCAGTGAAAGGGCGGGCCGGGCGATGGCTTTCTTT. Encoded protein: CASSERAGRAMAFF.